The 24 T cell receptor beta chains below all came from one sample that was sequenced in a study of cytomegalovirus exposure and HLA in healthy donors. Measured with immunoSEQ multiplex PCR; TCRdb has only the in-frame clones, and not every one. This sample has approximately 280,000 clones, with around 85% found just once. The sample comprised PBMCs. Receptor source: a woman between 18 and 29 years old in good health and CMV-seronegative.

Remarks on this clone: A junction boundary mismatches the germline segment, possibly from a read error. J is TRBJ1-2 and V is TRBV15, with no clear D. CDR3 length: 16 residues. Germline lookup yields CDR1 LNHNV and CDR2 YYDKDF (reference sequence). As DNA, the CDR3 is TGTGCCACCAGCAGAGGGAAGGTGGGAGCTAACAATGGCTACACCTTC. Its protein product is CATSRGKVGANNGYTF.

This sequence joins TRBV29-1 and TRBJ1-2; D not resolved. The CDR3 loop spans 17 amino acids. The germline gives CDR1 SQVTM, CDR2 ANQGSEA. The V end was cut by 2 bases, the J end by 4 bases, with 23 bases between. Here the CDR3 reads CSVEKNPLGSLTYGYTF. The CDR3 DNA is TGCAGCGTTGAAAAAAATCCACTGGGCAGCTTGACCTATGGCTACACCTTC.

The chain carries TRBV2 and TRBJ2-1; 8 positions match TRBD1. The CDR3 sequence is 16 residues long. V trimming: 3 bases; J trimming: 4 bases; junction bases outside the gene matches: 8. Looked up from germline, CDR1 is SNHLY and CDR2 is FYNNEI. The CDR3 loop is CASSELGQGRYNEQFF. Written as DNA, the CDR3 is TGTGCCAGCAGTGAGCTTGGACAGGGACGTTACAATGAGCAGTTCTTC.

The gene calls are TRBV4-2 and TRBJ1-1; 7 bases match TRBD1. Germline V lookup: CDR1 LGHNA, CDR2 YNFKEQ. J was trimmed by 7 bases and V by 8 bases; bases with no gene match: 16. This CDR3 spans 15 amino acids. CDR3 coding DNA: TGTGCCAGCCGCGGAGGGACAGCGATCTTAAGTGAAGCTTTCTTT. Its translation: CASRGGTAILSEAFF.

This rearrangement joins TRBV14 to TRBJ2-7; D perhaps matches TRBD1 (5 bases). The CDR3 length is 15 residues. Trimming stripped 3 bases from V and 0 bases from J, with 12 bases between. The V gene's germline CDR1 is SGHDN and CDR2 FVKESK. The CDR3 sequence: CASSHATGHSYEQYF. DNA of the CDR3: TGTGCCAGCAGCCATGCAACAGGTCACTCCTACGAGCAGTACTTC.

The DNA of the CDR3 is TGTGCCAGCAGTTATGAATCGGGTAAATTCTACGAGCAGTACTTC. Translating gives CASSYESGKFYEQYF. This chain joins TRBV27 and TRBJ2-7, with no clear D. V lost 4 bases and J 3 bases, leaving 16 bases between the germline ends. This CDR3 spans 15 amino acids. The V gene's germline CDR1 is MNHEY and CDR2 SMNVEV (reference sequence).

The rearrangement joins TRBV30 to TRBJ1-3; TRBD1 agrees at 8 bases. The CDR3 loop spans 14 amino acids. Germline lookup yields CDR1 GTSNPN and CDR2 SVGIG (reference sequence). V shed 1 base, J shed 8 bases, and the junction held 7 bases outside the gene matches. The CDR3: CAWSGQGATYTIYF. The CDR3 DNA reads as TGTGCCTGGAGTGGGCAGGGGGCTACGTACACCATATATTTT.

The chain carries TRBV27 and TRBJ2-1, with 12 bases aligning to TRBD1. The CDR3 length is 15 residues. V was clipped by 0 bases and J by 11 bases; unmatched bases: 5. Germline CDR1 is MNHEY and CDR2 is SMNVEV (reference sequence). In DNA, the CDR3 is TGTGCCAGCAGTTTATCGTGGGACAGGGGGCTAAAGCAGTTCTTC. Amino acids: CASSLSWDRGLKQFF.

This clone has only a few counts. V is TRBV10-3 and J is TRBJ1-1; 8 bases are shared with TRBD1. V dropped 10 bases and J dropped 1; count of bases not matched to a gene: 5. Looked up from germline, CDR1 is ENHRY and CDR2 is SYGVKD. The CDR3 spans 13 residues. CDR3 nucleotide sequence: TGTGCCACCCACAGGGGGGGGAACACTGAAGCTTTCTTT. It codes for CATHRGGNTEAFF.

This clone was detected once. The chain employs TRBV6-5 and TRBJ1-1; 7 bases match TRBD1. CDR3 length equals 11 residues. Germline V gives CDR1 MNHEY, CDR2 SVGAGI. CDR3 sequence reads: CRAGGNTEAFF. DNA of the CDR3: TGTCGCGCAGGGGGGAACACTGAAGCTTTCTTT.

Only one count was recorded for this clone. The chain employs TRBV30 and TRBJ1-4; tentative D call: TRBD1 (5 bases). The CDR3 has 14 residues. Trimming shortened V by 2 bases and J by 7 bases, and 14 bases separated the two germline ends. The V gene's germline CDR1 is GTSNPN and CDR2 SVGIG (reference sequence). The CDR3 sequence: CAWSREIGGEKLFF. As DNA, the CDR3 is TGTGCCTGGAGTCGGGAGATTGGGGGTGAAAAACTGTTTTTT.

The genes are TRBV5-1 and TRBJ1-2; D ambiguous. The V gene lost 8 bases and the J gene lost 5 bases, with 10 bases spanning the gap. The CDR3 length is 11 residues. Germline V gene data show CDR1 as SGHRS and CDR2 as YFSETQ. CDR3 DNA sequence: TGCGCCAGTAGGCTGGAGTATGGCTACACCTTC. Translation: CASRLEYGYTF.

V usage is TRBV11-2 and J usage is TRBJ2-3; D is unresolved. Trimming cost V 5 bases and J 7 bases, with 13 bases left between them. The germline V gene encodes CDR1 SGHAT and CDR2 FQNNGV. The CDR3 consists of 13 residues. The CDR3 DNA is TGTGCCAGCAGCCCCCCCGCGTCAAATACGCAGTATTTT. Protein sequence: CASSPPASNTQYF.

Points on this clone: Other DNA sequences of this sample code for an identical CDR3. The rearrangement links TRBV9 to TRBJ2-3; D possibly corresponds to TRBD2 (6 bases). The germline V gene encodes CDR1 SGDLS and CDR2 YYNGEE. The V gene lost 0 bases and the J gene lost 0 bases, with 8 bases spanning the gap. The CDR3 has 15 amino acids. CDR3 loop: CASSVDGGSTDTQYF. The CDR3 DNA reads as TGTGCCAGCAGCGTAGATGGGGGGAGCACAGATACGCAGTATTTT. Full variable domain (missing parts from reference TRBV9 and TRBJ2-3): DSGVTQTPKHLITATGQRVTLRCSPRSGDLSVYWYQQSLDQGLQFLIQYYNGEERAKGNILERFSAQQFPDLHSELNLSSLELGDSALYFCASSVDGGSTDTQYFGPGTRLTVL.

This clone came up a few times. The CDR3 region is CAWSVRDRYYEQYF. In DNA, the CDR3 is TGTGCCTGGAGTGTACGGGACAGGTACTACGAGCAGTACTTC. The chain couples TRBV30 to TRBJ2-7; TRBD1 agrees at 8 bases. V shed 0 bases, J shed 3 bases, and the junction held 4 bases outside the gene matches. Germline V gives CDR1 GTSNPN, CDR2 SVGIG (reference sequence). This CDR3 has 14 residues.

The chain recombines TRBV28 with TRBJ1-5; D remains unclear. The length of the CDR3 is 15 residues. V lost 5 bases and J lost 0, with 11 bases in between. Germline V gene sequence: CDR1 MDHEN, CDR2 SYDVKM. The CDR3 DNA follows: TGTGCCAGCAGTCCTCACGGACTTAGCAATCAGCCCCAGCATTTT. Amino acid sequence: CASSPHGLSNQPQHF.

The sample holds one count of this clone. The V gene is TRBV30, the J gene TRBJ2-4, with a weak D call TRBD2 (6 bases). Germline lookup yields CDR1 GTSNPN and CDR2 SVGIG (reference sequence). The germline V and J ends were trimmed by 3 bases and 0 bases, with 12 bases remaining between them. This CDR3 contains 15 residues. CDR3 protein: CAWRAGGLAKNIQYF. The DNA of the CDR3 is TGTGCCTGGAGGGCCGGGGGATTAGCCAAAAACATTCAGTACTTC.

The CDR3 protein is CASSADWSNEQFF. The DNA of the CDR3 is TGTGCCAGCAGCGCGGACTGGTCCAATGAGCAGTTCTTC. The rearrangement uses TRBV9 and TRBJ2-1; D is perhaps TRBD2 (5 bases). Trimming cost V 3 bases and J 6 bases, with 10 bases left between them. This CDR3 spans 13 amino acids. CDR1 is SGDLS and CDR2 is YYNGEE in the germline V gene. Complete variable domain (other parts from reference TRBV9 and TRBJ2-1): DSGVTQTPKHLITATGQRVTLRCSPRSGDLSVYWYQQSLDQGLQFLIQYYNGEERAKGNILERFSAQQFPDLHSELNLSSLELGDSALYFCASSADWSNEQFFGPGTRLTVL.

The V call is TRBV28, the J call TRBJ2-2; D perhaps matches TRBD2 (6 bases). Trimming took off 6 bases at V and 5 bases at J, with 19 bases between the two ends. CDR1 and CDR2 from the germline V gene are MDHEN and SYDVKM. This CDR3 has 16 amino acids. The DNA of the CDR3 is TGTGCCAGCAGGGAGGGGCGGGCCTTTCGGACCGGGGAGCTGTTTTTT. It encodes CASREGRAFRTGELFF.

The chain couples TRBV11-2 to TRBJ1-3; D remains unclear. Germline CDR1 SGHAT, CDR2 FQNNGV. This CDR3 region has 14 residues. V was trimmed by 6 bases and J by 1 base, leaving 10 bases between them. The CDR3 is CASRPTGSGNTIYF. DNA for the CDR3: TGTGCCAGCAGACCGACGGGGTCTGGAAACACCATATATTTT.

CDR3 bases: TGTGCCAGCAGACCTCAGGGGGCCGACCATCAGCCCCAGCATTTT. Translated: CASRPQGADHQPQHF. V and J are TRBV6-5 and TRBJ1-5; 8 bases fit TRBD1. This CDR3 contains 15 residues. Germline V lookup: CDR1 MNHEY, CDR2 SVGAGI. Losses at the gene ends were 6 bases for V and 5 bases for J; bases not matched to a gene: 9.

This sequence joins TRBV5-4 and TRBJ2-7; D not certain. Germline-derived CDR1 and CDR2 are SGHNT and YYREEE (reference sequence). The CDR3 is 13 residues long. Trimming took off 0 bases at V and 3 bases at J, with 7 bases between the two ends. The CDR3 sequence is CASSLGLHYEQYF. As DNA, the CDR3 is TGTGCCAGCAGCTTGGGACTGCACTACGAGCAGTACTTC.

The V gene is TRBV5-1, the J gene TRBJ2-2; 10 nucleotides match TRBD1. The CDR3 extends over 17 amino acids. The germline V gene has CDR1 SGHRS and CDR2 YFSETQ. The trim removed 4 bases at V and 1 base at J, leaving 7 bases unmatched. CDR3 sequence reads: CASSPGQGLGNTGELFF. The CDR3, as DNA: TGCGCCAGCAGCCCGGGACAGGGGTTGGGGAACACCGGGGAGCTGTTTTTT. The variable domain in full, completed from reference TRBV5-1 and TRBJ2-2, reads KAGVTQTPRYLIKTRGQQVTLSCSPISGHRSVSWYQQTPGQGLQFLFEYFSETQRNKGNFPGRFSGRQFSNSRSEMNVSTLELGDSALYLCASSPGQGLGNTGELFFGEGSRLTVL.

The rearrangement uses TRBV19 and TRBJ1-4; 7 bases are a match to TRBD1. The CDR3 totals 14 residues. Trimming cost V 5 bases and J 4 bases; bases outside gene matches: 4. Looked up from germline, CDR1 is LNHDA and CDR2 is SQIVND (reference sequence). The CDR3 DNA reads as TGTGCCAGTAGTCCGGGACAGCATAATGAAAAACTGTTTTTT. Its protein product is CASSPGQHNEKLFF.